This entry concerns a single T cell receptor beta chain. Its antigen is currently not known. No clone much larger than this one lies a single base away; base qualities are absent. The data originate from a study of T cells in localized non-small cell lung cancer (dated by TCRdb to 2018 to 2020). About the investigation overall: The study analyzed T cell repertoires of a few hundred early-stage NSCLC patients, comparing tumors and uninvolved tumor-adjacent lungs. The cohort consisted of approximately 240 treatment-naive NSCLC patients whose localized lung tumors had been resected. Of the NSCLC patients, about 130 were male and around 99 were female, and the mean age was approximately 64 years.

At diagnosis, tumor, uninvolved tumor-adjacent lung and peripheral blood were collected and then preserved as a mix of FFPE and fresh-frozen material. Blood samples were analyzed as peripheral blood mononuclear cells for TCR repertoire profiling. Paper-wide results and their limitations: A median of around 62 of the top 100 tumor clones turned up in the paired uninvolved adjacent lung, and some 27 of those clones also ranked among the top 100 of that same adjacent lung. Because the study design was exploratory, TCR variables were selected using unadjusted p-values without false-discovery rate correction. Longer overall survival was associated with higher blood T cell density, whereas shorter survival was associated with higher adjacent-lung clonality. Because multi-region tumor sequencing was not done, intratumor heterogeneity could not be ruled out. Uninvolved tumor-adjacent lung showed the highest T cell clonality, higher than tumor, which suggests more focused antigenic responses in the uninvolved tumor-adjacent lung.

Trimming costs V 5 bases and J 6 bases, and their ends lie 17 bases apart. The CDR3, from cysteine to phenylalanine, totals 16 residues. Only CDR3 DNA is held: 48 bases, read in frame from base 1. The CDR1 and CDR2 encoded by the germline V gene are SNHLY and FYNNEI. The immunoSEQ Assay was used to sequence TCR beta CDR3 regions from DNA. The original pipeline was this. T cell density was computed as TCR beta template counts normalized to usable DNA estimated by amplifying housekeeping genes. Richness was estimated with the preseqR package, extrapolating to 400,000 templates for PBMC samples and 120,000 templates for tissue samples. Clonality was calculated as one minus Pielou's evenness. To identify tissue-enriched TCRs, differential abundance testing was run on productive amino-acid clonotypes with a minimum total count of 5 and an alpha of 0.1. The Jaccard Index and the Morisita Overlap Index were used to quantify repertoire overlap between compartments. GLIPH clustered TCR beta CDR3s with public tetramer-defined viral CDR3s; viral motifs required at least three viral sequences plus V-gene enrichment. This immuneACCESS table, as held by TCRdb, lists in-frame sequences with V and J called but not all clones. Of the missing ones, under half trace to an unresolved V gene in checked studies; the others have no known cause. For V, J and clone size, that table is used; D and trimming come from the DNA. The sample has 45,000 or so clones on record, roughly 86% of them singletons. Approximately 2.4% of the sample is in the top ten clones.

Here the sequenced sample was PBMCs, taken before any cancer treatment. This receptor chain uses TRBV2 and TRBJ1-6; 6 matching bases give a weak D call of TRBD1. The source of this sequence is a man aged 40 to 75 with stage II lung adenocarcinoma. CDR3 region: CASSQRGAKGNSPLHF. The DNA reads TGTGCCAGCAGTCAAAGGGGGGCCAAGGGTAATTCACCCCTCCACTTT.